This T cell receptor beta chain derives from a study of blood T cell repertoires in COVID-19. Overall study context: COVID-19 samples, acute and convalescent, were from the United States, Italy and Spain. The analysed material was cDNA or gDNA that came from T cells, B-cell-depleted T cells, or PBMCs.

CDR1 is MNHEY and CDR2 is SVGAGI in the germline V gene. The CDR3 covers 14 residues. V lost 2 bases and J lost 8; bases outside the gene matches: 3. Study processing details: It was from reference gene primer amplification that nucleated cell counts were estimated. Produced via immunoSEQ multiplex PCR; TCRdb's table is partial and in-frame only. That table gives V, J and clone size, and the DNA gave D and trimming. Of under 300,000 clones in the sample, more than 70% were seen once. The source of this sequence is a middle-aged woman who had recovered from COVID-19. The V gene is TRBV6-5, the J gene TRBJ1-2; 12 nucleotides agree with TRBD1. Sequencing was performed on peripheral blood. The CDR3 DNA reads as TGTGCCAGCAGTTACGGGACAGGGGGCTTGGGCTACACCTTC. It is translated as CASSYGTGGLGYTF.